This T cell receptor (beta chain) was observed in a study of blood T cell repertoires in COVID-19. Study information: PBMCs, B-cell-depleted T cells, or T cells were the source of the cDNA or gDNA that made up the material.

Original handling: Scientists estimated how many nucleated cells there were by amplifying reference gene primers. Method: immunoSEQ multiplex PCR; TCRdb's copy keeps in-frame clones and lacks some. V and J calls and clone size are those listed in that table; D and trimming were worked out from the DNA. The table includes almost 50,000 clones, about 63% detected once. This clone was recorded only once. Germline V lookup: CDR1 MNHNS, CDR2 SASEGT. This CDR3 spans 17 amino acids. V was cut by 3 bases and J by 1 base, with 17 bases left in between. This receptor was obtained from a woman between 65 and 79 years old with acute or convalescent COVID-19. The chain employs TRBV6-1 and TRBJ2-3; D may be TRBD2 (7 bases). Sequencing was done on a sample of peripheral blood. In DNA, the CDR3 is TGTGCCAGCAGTGAGGGTATAGGGGGGGGACGCACAGATACGCAGTATTTT. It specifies CASSEGIGGGRTDTQYF.